Presented here are 13 T cell receptor beta chains from one specimen sequenced in a study of identical twins. Using its own MiXCR run on the 5' RACE reads, TCRdb lists one record per CDR3 protein. The table includes some 600,000 distinct CDR3 sequences, roughly 7.2% detected once. Another study also made use of these data, one on yellow fever vaccine responses in identical twins.

Specimen: PBMCs. The receptors derive from a woman between 18 and 29 years old in good health.

This chain uses TRBV12-3 or TRBV12-4 with TRBJ2-3, with 11 bases lining up with TRBD2. The V segment lost 6 bases and the J segment 4 bases; nucleotides outside the gene matches: 12. The CDR3 has 17 residues. Here the CDR3 DNA reads TGTGCCAGCAGCCAAGGGCTAGCGGGAGGTTTGGCAGATACGCAGTATTTT. It is translated as CASSQGLAGGLADTQYF.

V usage is TRBV2 and J usage is TRBJ2-7, with 9 nucleotides matching TRBD2. Germline CDR1 reads SNHLY; CDR2 reads FYNNEI. Trimming took 2 bases from V and 4 from J; bases not matched to a gene: 6. The CDR3 is made up of 15 amino acids. The CDR3 region is CASSEMVAGVYEQYF. DNA of the CDR3: TGTGCCAGCAGTGAAATGGTAGCGGGAGTATACGAGCAGTACTTC.

The table lists this clonotype with a few counts. The chain links TRBV6-2 or TRBV6-3 to TRBJ2-1; 10 bases agree with TRBD1. With V trimmed by 2 bases and J by 0 bases, 16 bases remained unmatched. Germline CDR1 and CDR2: MNHEY and SVGEGT. This CDR3 spans 21 amino acids. The CDR3 protein is CASSYAAGTGVKGSSYNEQFF. The CDR3 coding sequence is TGTGCCAGCAGTTACGCCGCCGGGACAGGGGTTAAAGGAAGCTCCTACAATGAGCAGTTCTTC.

The chain links TRBV18 to TRBJ2-1; 10 bases are shared with TRBD2. This CDR3 contains 15 residues. The J segment lost 7 bases and the V segment lost 3 bases, leaving 6 bases of the junction unmatched. CDR1 is KGHSH and CDR2 is LQKENI in the germline V gene. CDR3 sequence reads: CASSPFLAGENEQFF. DNA of the CDR3: TGTGCCAGCTCACCCTTTCTAGCGGGAGAGAATGAGCAGTTCTTC. The full variable domain, its missing parts supplied by reference TRBV18 and TRBJ2-1, is NAGVMQNPRHLVRRRGQEARLRCSPMKGHSHVYWYRQLPEEGLKFMVYLQKENIIDESGMPKERFSAEFPKEGPSILRIQQVVRGDSAAYFCASSPFLAGENEQFFGPGTRLTVL.

There are many counts of this clonotype. This chain uses TRBV12-3 or TRBV12-4 with TRBJ1-1; TRBD1 might be the D (6 bases). There are 16 residues in the CDR3. V was cut by 5 bases and J by 0 bases, with 16 bases left in between. The CDR3 loop is CASSPTGQGMNTEAFF. The CDR3 nucleotides read TGTGCCAGCAGTCCTACAGGGCAGGGGATGAACACTGAAGCTTTCTTT.

In its sample, this clonotype was seen a few times. The chain recombines TRBV6-5 with TRBJ2-7; 10 nucleotides match TRBD2. CDR1 and CDR2 (germline): MNHEY, SVGAGI. The CDR3 extends over 15 amino acids. V lost 6 bases, J lost 3 bases, and 8 bases stayed unmatched. Here the CDR3 reads CASSYPIAGGYEQYF. The CDR3 DNA reads as TGTGCCAGCAGCTACCCAATAGCGGGGGGCTACGAGCAGTACTTC.

This clonotype appeared many times. The chain links TRBV5-1 to TRBJ1-5, with a tentative D call TRBD1 (5 bases). The V gene's germline CDR1 is SGHRS and CDR2 YFSETQ. V lost 5 bases to trimming and J lost 6 bases, with 12 bases between them. The length of the CDR3 is 13 residues. CDR3 DNA sequence: TGCGCCAGCAGGACCCAGGGCTGTCAGCCCCAGCATTTT. Translated: CASRTQGCQPQHF.

This clonotype appeared a few times. The CDR3 DNA sequence: TGTGCCAGCAGCCGACAGGAGATCCGCAATGAGCAGTTCTTC. It codes for CASSRQEIRNEQFF. This rearrangement joins TRBV6-1 to TRBJ2-1, with D perhaps matching TRBD1 (6 bases). Trimming removed 6 bases at V and 6 bases at J, with 15 bases between. Germline V lookup: CDR1 MNHNS, CDR2 SASEGT. The CDR3 has 14 amino acids.

This clonotype was picked up a small number of times. CDR3 loop: CASSPPYSTGNGELFF. The CDR3 nucleotides are TGTGCCAGCAGCCCCCCTTATTCGACAGGGAACGGGGAGCTGTTTTTT. This chain connects TRBV14 to TRBJ2-2; 7 positions agree with TRBD1. The CDR3 consists of 16 residues. V was pared by 4 bases and J by 7 bases, with 12 bases of the junction left unmatched. Germline lookup yields CDR1 SGHDN and CDR2 FVKESK.

In its sample, this clonotype was seen many times. The gene calls are TRBV29-1 and TRBJ1-2, with TRBD1 identical over 7 bases. Germline CDR1 and CDR2: SQVTM and ANQGSEA. The CDR3 is 12 amino acids. V lost 5 bases and J lost 4; bases outside the gene matches: 4. Written as DNA, the CDR3 is TGCAGCGTTAGAGGACAGGTCTATGGCTACACCTTC. Translated, it gives CSVRGQVYGYTF.

This rearrangement joins TRBV5-5 to TRBJ1-2; 9 positions agree with TRBD1. The V gene end was trimmed by 3 bases and the J gene end by 7 bases; junction bases not matched to a gene: 7. This CDR3 comprises 14 residues. The germline V gene encodes CDR1 SGHKS and CDR2 YYEKEE (reference sequence). The CDR3 DNA follows: TGTGCCAGCAGCTACAGGACAGGGGAAGGTGGCTACACCTTC. Amino acids: CASSYRTGEGGYTF.

This clonotype has more than one count but fewer than ten. The V gene is TRBV11-2, the J gene TRBJ2-3; 7 positions match TRBD1. V lost 3 bases, J lost 5 bases, and 8 bases stayed unmatched. Per the germline V gene, CDR1 is SGHAT and CDR2 is FQNNGV. This CDR3 contains 15 residues. CDR3 amino acids: CASSFQDRVQDTQYF. Here the CDR3 DNA reads TGTGCCAGCAGCTTTCAAGACAGGGTCCAAGATACGCAGTATTTT.

This clonotype was recorded at least ten times. The rearrangement links TRBV10-2 to TRBJ1-2, with 11 bases lining up with TRBD1. CDR1 is WSHSY, CDR2 SAAADI, per germline. Trimming at V came to 2 bases and at J to 0 bases, leaving 17 bases not matched to a gene. This CDR3 region has 21 residues. The CDR3 spells CASSEPIAIGQGAGANYGYTF. CDR3 DNA: TGCGCCAGCAGTGAGCCCATAGCGATCGGACAGGGGGCTGGGGCTAACTATGGCTACACCTTC.